This T cell receptor (beta chain) was sequenced during a study of T cell responses to AZD1222 COVID-19 vaccine. Generated by immunoSEQ multiplex PCR, the TCRdb table keeps only in-frame clones and is missing some. The sample carries some 93,000 clones, approximately 90% recorded once. Details on this clone: Its antigen remains unidentified.

Findings and caveats of the study: Distributed over spike, vaccine-associated CD4 TCRs predominated at 160-218 and 743-854. Breadth and depth of Spike-specific TCRs rose after two AZD1222 doses. White British people made up most donors, females outnumbered males, and clonal diversity was possibly underestimated.

This clonotype originated in an adult who received the AZD1222 COVID-19 vaccine. The source was peripheral blood, collected 28 days after the second AZD1222 dose.

The CDR3 spells CASSQRQGAATNEKLFF. In nucleotides, the CDR3 is TGTGCCAGCAGCCAACGACAGGGGGCGGCAACTAATGAAAAACTGTTTTTT. The gene calls are TRBV7-8 and TRBJ1-4; 10 nucleotides line up with TRBD1. Germline values: CDR1 SGHVS, CDR2 FQNEAQ. V lost 5 bases, J lost 0 bases, and 6 bases stayed unmatched. The CDR3 covers 17 residues.